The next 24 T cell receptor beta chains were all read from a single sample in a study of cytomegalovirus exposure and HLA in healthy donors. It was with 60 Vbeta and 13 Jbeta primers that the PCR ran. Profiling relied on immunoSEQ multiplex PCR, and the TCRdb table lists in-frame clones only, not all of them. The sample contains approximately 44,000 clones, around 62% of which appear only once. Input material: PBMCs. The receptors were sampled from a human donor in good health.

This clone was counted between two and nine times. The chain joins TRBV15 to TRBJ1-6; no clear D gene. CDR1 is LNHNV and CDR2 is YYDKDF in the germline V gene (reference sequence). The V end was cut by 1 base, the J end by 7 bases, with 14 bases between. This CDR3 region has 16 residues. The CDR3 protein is CATSRGRHSRNSPLHF. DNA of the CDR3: TGTGCCACCAGCAGAGGTCGGCACAGCCGGAATTCACCCCTCCACTTT.

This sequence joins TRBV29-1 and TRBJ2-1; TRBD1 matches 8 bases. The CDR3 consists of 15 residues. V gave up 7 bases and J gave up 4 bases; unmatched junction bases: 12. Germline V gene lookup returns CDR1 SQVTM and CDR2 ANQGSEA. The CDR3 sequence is CSAFTPGQAYNEQFF. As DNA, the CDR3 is TGCAGCGCTTTCACCCCGGGACAGGCTTACAATGAGCAGTTCTTC.

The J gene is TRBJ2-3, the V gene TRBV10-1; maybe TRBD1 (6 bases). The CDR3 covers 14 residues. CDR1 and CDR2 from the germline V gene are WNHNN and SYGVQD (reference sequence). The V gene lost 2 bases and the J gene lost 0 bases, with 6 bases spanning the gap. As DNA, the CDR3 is TGCGCCAGCAGTGAGCAGGGGAGCACAGATACGCAGTATTTT. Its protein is CASSEQGSTDTQYF.

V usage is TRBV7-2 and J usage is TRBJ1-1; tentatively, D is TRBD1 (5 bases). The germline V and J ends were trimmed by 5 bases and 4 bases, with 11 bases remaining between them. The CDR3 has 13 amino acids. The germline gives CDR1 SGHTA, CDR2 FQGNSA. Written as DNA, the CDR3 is TGTGCCAGCAGCACCCAGGGAGGCACTGAAGCTTTCTTT. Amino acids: CASSTQGGTEAFF.

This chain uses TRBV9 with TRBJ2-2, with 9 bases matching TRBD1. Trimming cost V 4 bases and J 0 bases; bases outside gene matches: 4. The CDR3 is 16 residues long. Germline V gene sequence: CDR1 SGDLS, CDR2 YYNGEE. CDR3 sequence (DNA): TGTGCCAGCAGCCCACGGACAGGGGCGAACACCGGGGAGCTGTTTTTT. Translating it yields CASSPRTGANTGELFF.

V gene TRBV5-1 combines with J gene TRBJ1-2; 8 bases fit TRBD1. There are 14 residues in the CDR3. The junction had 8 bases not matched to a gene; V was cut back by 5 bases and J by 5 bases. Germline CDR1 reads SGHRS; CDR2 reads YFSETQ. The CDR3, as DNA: TGCGCCAGCAGTTGGACAGGGAAGGATTATGGCTACACCTTC. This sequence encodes CASSWTGKDYGYTF. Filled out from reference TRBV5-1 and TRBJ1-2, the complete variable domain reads KAGVTQTPRYLIKTRGQQVTLSCSPISGHRSVSWYQQTPGQGLQFLFEYFSETQRNKGNFPGRFSGRQFSNSRSEMNVSTLELGDSALYLCASSWTGKDYGYTFGSGTRLTVV.

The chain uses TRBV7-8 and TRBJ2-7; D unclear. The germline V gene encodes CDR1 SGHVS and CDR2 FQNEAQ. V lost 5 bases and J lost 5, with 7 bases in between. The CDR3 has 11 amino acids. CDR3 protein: CASSVQNEQYF. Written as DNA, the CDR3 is TGTGCCAGCAGCGTACAGAACGAGCAGTACTTC.

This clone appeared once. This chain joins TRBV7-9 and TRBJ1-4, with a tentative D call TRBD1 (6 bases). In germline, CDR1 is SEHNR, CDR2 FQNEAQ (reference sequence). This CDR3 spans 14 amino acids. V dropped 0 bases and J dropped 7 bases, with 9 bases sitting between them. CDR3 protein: CASSLAGGSEKLFF. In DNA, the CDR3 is TGTGCCAGCAGCTTAGCAGGGGGAAGTGAAAAACTGTTTTTT.

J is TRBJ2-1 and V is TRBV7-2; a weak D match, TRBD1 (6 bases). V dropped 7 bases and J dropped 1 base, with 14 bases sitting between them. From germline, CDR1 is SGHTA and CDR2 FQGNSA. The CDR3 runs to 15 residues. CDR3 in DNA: TGTGCCAGCACCGAATCCGGACAGTCCTACAATGAGCAGTTCTTC. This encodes CASTESGQSYNEQFF.

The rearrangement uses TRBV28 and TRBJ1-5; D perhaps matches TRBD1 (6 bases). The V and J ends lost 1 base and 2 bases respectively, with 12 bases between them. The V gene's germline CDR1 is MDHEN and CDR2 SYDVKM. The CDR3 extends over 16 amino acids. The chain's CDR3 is CASSLSTGLGNQPQHF. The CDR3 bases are TGTGCCAGCAGTTTATCCACAGGGTTAGGCAATCAGCCCCAGCATTTT.

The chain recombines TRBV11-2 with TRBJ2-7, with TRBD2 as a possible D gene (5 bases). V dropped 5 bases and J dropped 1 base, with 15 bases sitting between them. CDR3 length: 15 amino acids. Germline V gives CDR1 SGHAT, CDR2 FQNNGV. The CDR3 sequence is CASSLANSESYEQYF. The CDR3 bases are TGTGCCAGCAGCCTTGCTAATAGCGAGTCCTACGAGCAGTACTTC.

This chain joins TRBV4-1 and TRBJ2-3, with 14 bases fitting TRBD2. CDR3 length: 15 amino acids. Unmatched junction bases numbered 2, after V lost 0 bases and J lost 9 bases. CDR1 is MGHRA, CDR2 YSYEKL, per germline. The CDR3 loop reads CASSQEGLAGETQYF. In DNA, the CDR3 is TGCGCCAGCAGCCAAGAGGGACTAGCGGGGGAGACGCAGTATTTT.

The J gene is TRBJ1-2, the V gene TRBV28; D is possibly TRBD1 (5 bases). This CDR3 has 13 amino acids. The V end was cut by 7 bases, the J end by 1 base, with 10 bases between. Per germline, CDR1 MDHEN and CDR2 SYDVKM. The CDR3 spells CASTRGGNYGYTF. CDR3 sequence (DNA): TGTGCCAGCACCCGCGGGGGTAACTATGGCTACACCTTC.

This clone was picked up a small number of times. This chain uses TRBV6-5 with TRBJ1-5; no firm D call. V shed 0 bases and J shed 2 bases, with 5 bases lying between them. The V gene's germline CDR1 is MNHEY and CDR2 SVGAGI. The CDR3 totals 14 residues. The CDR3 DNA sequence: TGTGCCAGCAGTTACTCGAGAGGCAATCAGCCCCAGCATTTT. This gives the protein CASSYSRGNQPQHF.

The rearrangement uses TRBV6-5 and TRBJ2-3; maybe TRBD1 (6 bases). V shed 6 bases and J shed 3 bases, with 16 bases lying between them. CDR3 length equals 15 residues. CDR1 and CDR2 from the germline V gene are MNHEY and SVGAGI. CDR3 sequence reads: CASRSTGSGTDTQYF. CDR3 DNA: TGTGCCAGCAGATCGACAGGCTCTGGTACAGATACGCAGTATTTT.

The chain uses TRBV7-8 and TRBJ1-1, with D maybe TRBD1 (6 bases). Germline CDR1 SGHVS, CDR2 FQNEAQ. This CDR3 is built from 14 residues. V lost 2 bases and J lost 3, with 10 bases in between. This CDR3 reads CASSLLGGDTEAFF. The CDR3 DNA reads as TGTGCCAGCAGCTTATTAGGGGGAGACACTGAAGCTTTCTTT.

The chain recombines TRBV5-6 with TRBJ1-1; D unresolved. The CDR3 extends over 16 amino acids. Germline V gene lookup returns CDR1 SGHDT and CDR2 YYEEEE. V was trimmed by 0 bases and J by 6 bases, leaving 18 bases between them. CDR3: CASSLAKWVGQPEAFF. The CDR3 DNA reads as TGTGCCAGCAGCTTGGCCAAGTGGGTGGGCCAACCTGAAGCTTTCTTT.

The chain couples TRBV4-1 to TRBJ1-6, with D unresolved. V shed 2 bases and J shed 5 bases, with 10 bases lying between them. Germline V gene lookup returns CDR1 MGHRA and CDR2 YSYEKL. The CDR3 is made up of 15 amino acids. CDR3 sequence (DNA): TGCGCCAGCAGCCAACAGGTTTTGGATAATTCACCCCTCCACTTT. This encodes CASSQQVLDNSPLHF.

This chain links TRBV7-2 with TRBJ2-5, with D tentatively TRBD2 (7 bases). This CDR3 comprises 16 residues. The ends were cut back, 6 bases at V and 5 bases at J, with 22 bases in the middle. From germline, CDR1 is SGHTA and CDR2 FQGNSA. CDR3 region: CASRRRGGGHGETQYF. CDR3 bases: TGTGCCAGCAGGCGACGAGGGGGGGGCCACGGGGAGACCCAGTACTTC. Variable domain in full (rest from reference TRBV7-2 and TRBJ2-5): GAGVSQSPSNKVTEKGKDVELRCDPISGHTALYWYRQSLGQGLEFLIYFQGNSAPDKSGLPSDRFSAERTGGSVSTLTIQRTQQEDSAVYLCASRRRGGGHGETQYFGPGTRLLVL.

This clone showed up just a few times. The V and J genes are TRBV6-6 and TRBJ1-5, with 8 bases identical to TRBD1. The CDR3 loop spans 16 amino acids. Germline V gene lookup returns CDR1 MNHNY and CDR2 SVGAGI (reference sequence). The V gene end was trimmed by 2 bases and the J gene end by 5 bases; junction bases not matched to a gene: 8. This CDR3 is CASSYPTGGIDQPQHF. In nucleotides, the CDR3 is TGTGCCAGCAGTTACCCTACAGGGGGAATCGATCAGCCCCAGCATTTT.

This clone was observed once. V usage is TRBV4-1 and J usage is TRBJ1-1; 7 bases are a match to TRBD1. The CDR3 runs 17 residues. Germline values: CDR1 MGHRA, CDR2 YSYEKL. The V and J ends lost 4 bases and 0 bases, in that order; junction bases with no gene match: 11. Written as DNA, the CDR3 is TGCGCCAGCAGCCGTACCGGGACAGCATTAATGAACACTGAAGCTTTCTTT. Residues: CASSRTGTALMNTEAFF.

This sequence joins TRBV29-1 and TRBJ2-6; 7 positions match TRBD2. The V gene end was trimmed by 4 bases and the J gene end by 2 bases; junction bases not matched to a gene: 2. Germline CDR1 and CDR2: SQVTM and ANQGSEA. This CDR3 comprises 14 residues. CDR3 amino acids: CSVVGGAGANVLTF. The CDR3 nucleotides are TGCAGCGTTGTGGGGGGGGCTGGGGCCAACGTCCTGACTTTC.

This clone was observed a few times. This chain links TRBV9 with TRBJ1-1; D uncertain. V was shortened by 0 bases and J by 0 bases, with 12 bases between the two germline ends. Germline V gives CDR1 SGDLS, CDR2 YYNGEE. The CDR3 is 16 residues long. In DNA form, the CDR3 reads TGTGCCAGCAGCGTAGCTTCTGATGCGGTGAACACTGAAGCTTTCTTT. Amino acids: CASSVASDAVNTEAFF.

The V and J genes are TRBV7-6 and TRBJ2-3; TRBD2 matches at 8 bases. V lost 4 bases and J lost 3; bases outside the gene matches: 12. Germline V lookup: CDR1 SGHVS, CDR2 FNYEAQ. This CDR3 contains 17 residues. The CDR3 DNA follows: TGTGCCAGCAGCTCGCCGAGCGGGGGCATAAGGACAGATACGCAGTATTTT. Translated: CASSSPSGGIRTDTQYF.